The sequence of this T cell receptor (beta chain) was determined in a study of beta chain features in type 1 diabetes. General study points: The study found fewer insertions and more deletions at VDJ junctions in type 1 diabetes patients. TCRB CDR3s were moderately but significantly shorter in Type 1 diabetes patients in all four CD4+ subsets. Whether TCRB rearrangement is influenced by HLA type was left unresolved in this analysis.

Expressed TCRB transcripts got sequenced, as all isolated RNA was reverse transcribed. Only in-frame clones appear in the TCRdb table, and some are missing; sequencing was by immunoSEQ multiplex PCR. The sample includes roughly 180,000 clones, about 12% of them seen just once. Using CD45RO/CCR7/CD25/CD127/CD95/CD27, CD4+ naive, central memory, regulatory and stem cell-like memory cells were sorted. As regards this clone: The antigen is unknown.

This CDR3 has 15 amino acids. Looked up from germline, CDR1 is SGHNT and CDR2 is YYREEE (reference sequence). The ends were cut back, 2 bases at V and 6 bases at J, with 17 bases in the middle. This TCR came from a woman younger than 35 in good health. Sequencing was carried out using central memory CD4+ T cells from blood. This chain uses TRBV5-4 with TRBJ1-2; D remains unclear. The CDR3 region is CASSFARGVSDGYTF. CDR3 DNA sequence: TGTGCCAGCAGCTTCGCCCGGGGAGTTTCGGATGGCTACACCTTC.